Below are 17 T cell receptor beta chains sequenced from a single sample in a study of neurological immune-mediated disorders. TCRdb re-called the 5' RACE reads with MiXCR, one entry per CDR3 protein. The table includes 30,000 to 40,000 distinct CDR3 sequences, about 4.1% detected once. Sequencing used PBMCs. These receptors originate from a man aged 25-45 years with multiple sclerosis.

Only a few counts were recorded for this clonotype. This rearrangement joins TRBV5-1 to TRBJ2-7, with unresolved D. Trimming removed 2 bases from V and 2 bases from J, with 8 bases in between. Per germline, CDR1 SGHRS and CDR2 YFSETQ. The CDR3 length is 13 residues. The CDR3 loop is CASSFDGTYEQYF. The CDR3 region has the DNA TGCGCCAGCAGCTTTGACGGAACCTACGAGCAGTACTTC.

This clonotype was counted between two and nine times. The chain has TRBV4-3 and TRBJ2-2; D call uncertain. V was trimmed by 3 bases and J by 6 bases, leaving 11 bases between them. The CDR3 sequence is 14 residues long. CDR1 and CDR2 (germline): LGHNA, YSLEER. The CDR3 loop is CASSHGDPAGELFF. CDR3 nucleotides: TGCGCCAGCAGCCATGGTGACCCAGCCGGGGAGCTGTTTTTT.

This clonotype has only a few counts. The chain couples TRBV2 to TRBJ1-6; maybe TRBD1 (6 bases). V lost 4 bases and J lost 9, with 10 bases in between. The CDR3 covers 13 residues. Looked up from germline, CDR1 is SNHLY and CDR2 is FYNNEI. In nucleotides, the CDR3 is TGTGCCAGCAGTGGGGGAGGGGGTTCACCCCTCCACTTT. This gives the protein CASSGGGGSPLHF.

Comments on this clonotype: A clone one base away is much larger, so this may be a read error. The chain has TRBV6-5 and TRBJ1-5; D is possibly TRBD1 (5 bases). CDR3 length: 16 amino acids. Germline assignment: CDR1 MNHEY and CDR2 SVGAGI. CDR3 sequence reads: CASSPGGGTRNQPQNF. The CDR3, as DNA: TGTGCCAGCAGCCCCGGCGGGGGGACTAGAAATCAGCCCCAGAATTTT.

The sample holds many counts of this clonotype. The chain links TRBV7-2 to TRBJ2-7; D is tentatively TRBD1 or TRBD2 (5 bases each). The germline gives CDR1 SGHTA, CDR2 FQGNSA. Deletions cut 2 bases from V and 3 bases from J, with 14 bases between. The CDR3 consists of 15 residues. CDR3 coding DNA: TGTGCCAGCAGCTTATTTTCCGGGGCCCACTACGAGCAGTACTTC. Translating it yields CASSLFSGAHYEQYF.

At least ten counts were recorded for this clonotype. The V call is TRBV6-1, the J call TRBJ1-1; a weak D match, TRBD1 (6 bases). The V end lost 6 bases, the J end lost 1 base, and 15 bases lay between the germline ends. Germline V gives CDR1 MNHNS, CDR2 SASEGT. CDR3 length: 15 residues. As DNA, the CDR3 is TGTGCCAGCAGGTTGACAGGAGTGGAGAACACTGAAGCTTTCTTT. Protein: CASRLTGVENTEAFF.

This clonotype appeared many times. The V call is TRBV7-2, the J call TRBJ1-2; 7 bases line up with TRBD1. V dropped 5 bases and J dropped 2; count of bases not matched to a gene: 2. CDR3 length: 13 residues. Germline-derived CDR1 and CDR2 are SGHTA and FQGNSA. CDR3 sequence: CASSAQGNYGYTF. In DNA, the CDR3 is TGTGCCAGCAGCGCACAGGGGAACTATGGCTACACCTTC.

Note on this clonotype: One end of the junction does not line up with germline, which may come from a read error. This chain uses TRBV2 with TRBJ1-6, with D possibly TRBD1 on 6 matching bases. In germline, CDR1 is SNHLY, CDR2 FYNNEI. The CDR3 loop spans 13 amino acids. This CDR3 reads CASSGGGGSPLNF. In nucleotides, the CDR3 is TGTGCCAGCAGTGGGGGAGGGGGTTCACCCCTCAACTTT. The full variable domain, rest sourced from reference TRBV2 and TRBJ1-6, is EPEVTQTPSHQVTQMGQEVILRCVPISNHLYFYWYRQILGQKVEFLVSFYNNEISEKSEIFDDQFSVERPDGSNFTLKIRSTKLEDSAMYFCASSGGGGSPLNFGNGTRLTVT.

In this sample, this clonotype turned up many times. This chain connects TRBV20-1 to TRBJ2-1, with 9 bases aligning to TRBD1. Germline V CDR1 and CDR2: DFQATT, SNEGSKA (reference sequence). After removal of 0 bases from V and 3 bases from J, the junction contained 3 bases not matched to a gene. This CDR3 comprises 15 residues. CDR3 coding DNA: TGCAGTGCTAGAGATGACAGGGGGAACTACAATGAGCAGTTCTTC. This gives the protein CSARDDRGNYNEQFF.

This clonotype has a count of ten or more. The J gene is TRBJ1-1, the V gene TRBV25-1; possible D gene TRBD1, 6 bases. The CDR3 covers 13 residues. The germline V and J ends were trimmed by 5 bases and 6 bases, with 13 bases remaining between them. Germline V CDR1 and CDR2: MGHDK, SYGVNS. The CDR3 protein is CASSHSWTAEAFF. Here the CDR3 DNA reads TGTGCCAGCAGTCATTCCTGGACAGCTGAAGCTTTCTTT.

This clonotype was picked up many times. This chain uses TRBV3-2 with TRBJ1-2. TRBV3-2 is a recognized pseudogene. CDR3 length equals 12 residues. The CDR3 loop reads CASSQGAYGYTF. In nucleotides, the CDR3 is TGTGCCAGCAGCCAAGGGGCCTATGGCTACACCTTC.

The table lists this clonotype with many counts. The chain employs TRBV27 and TRBJ2-2, with unresolved D. With 8 bases removed from V and 1 base from J, the gap between germline ends came to 14 bases. The CDR3 covers 15 residues. Germline V lookup: CDR1 MNHEY, CDR2 SMNVEV (reference sequence). As DNA, the CDR3 is TGTGCCAGCTTACCGTCCGGGCGGAACACCGGGGAGCTGTTTTTT. It codes for CASLPSGRNTGELFF.

The table lists this clonotype with many counts. The rearrangement uses TRBV6-5 and TRBJ1-2; D is undetermined. Germline CDR1 MNHEY, CDR2 SVGAGI. The CDR3 has 12 amino acids. Trimming took 6 bases from V and 7 from J, leaving 12 bases between them. The CDR3 reads CASSLLGSGYTF. The CDR3 region has the DNA TGTGCCAGCAGCCTACTAGGGAGTGGCTACACCTTC.

This clonotype has a handful of counts. The chain recombines TRBV19 with TRBJ1-1; the D is unclear. CDR1 and CDR2 (germline): LNHDA, SQIVND (reference sequence). V lost 3 bases and J lost 3, with 8 bases in between. CDR3 length: 13 amino acids. This chain's CDR3 is CASSIDKYTEAFF. CDR3 DNA: TGTGCCAGTAGTATTGATAAGTACACTGAAGCTTTCTTT.

Details on this clonotype: Just one base apart from a much larger clone, this may be a read error. The rearrangement links TRBV6-5 to TRBJ2-3, with D tentatively TRBD1 or TRBD2 (5 bases each). Germline V gene data show CDR1 as MNHEY and CDR2 as SVGAGI. The CDR3 runs 15 residues. V gave up 5 bases and J gave up 3 bases, with 15 bases separating them. The CDR3 here is CASSRAGKGTDTQYF. The CDR3 DNA follows: TGTGCCAGCAGTCGGGCCGGGAAGGGGACAGATACGCAGTATTTT.

In DNA form, the CDR3 reads TGTGCCAGCAGGGAGACTCTAGCGGGGGGCCCGCAGGCAACGCAGTATTTT. It translates to CASRETLAGGPQATQYF. The rearrangement joins TRBV6-2 or TRBV6-3 to TRBJ2-3, with 11 nucleotides matching TRBD2. This CDR3 comprises 17 residues. From germline, CDR1 is MNHEY and CDR2 SVGEGT. V shed 6 bases, J shed 9 bases, and the junction held 17 bases outside the gene matches.

This clonotype was seen many times. This chain uses TRBV11-2 with TRBJ2-7; TRBD1 is a possible D gene (5 bases). Trimming removed 7 bases at V and 2 bases at J, with 18 bases between. Germline values: CDR1 SGHAT, CDR2 FQNNGV. The CDR3 covers 15 residues. The CDR3 loop reads CASTQLRDRTYEQYF. DNA of the CDR3: TGTGCCAGCACCCAACTTCGAGACAGAACCTACGAGCAGTACTTC.